Following are 27 T cell receptor beta chains from one sample sequenced in a study of identical twins. One entry per CDR3 protein results from TCRdb running MiXCR on the 5' RACE reads. The table has fewer than 550,000 distinct CDR3 sequences, around an eighth seen once; the top ten hold approximately 0.9%. The data also belong to a second study, concerning yellow fever vaccine responses in identical twins.

The specimen sequenced was CD4+ T cells sorted from blood. The origin of the receptors is a young woman in good health.

There are a few counts of this clonotype. The J gene is TRBJ2-4, the V gene TRBV5-1, with 7 bases fitting TRBD2. The CDR3 contains 16 residues. Trimming removed 0 bases from V and 6 bases from J; junction bases left unmatched: 9. The germline V gene encodes CDR1 SGHRS and CDR2 YFSETQ. CDR3 amino acids: CASSLGGGLGGNIQYF. CDR3 in DNA: TGCGCCAGCAGCTTGGGCGGGGGACTGGGGGGAAACATTCAGTACTTC. Looking up the rest from reference TRBV5-1 and TRBJ2-4 gives the full variable domain: KAGVTQTPRYLIKTRGQQVTLSCSPISGHRSVSWYQQTPGQGLQFLFEYFSETQRNKGNFPGRFSGRQFSNSRSEMNVSTLELGDSALYLCASSLGGGLGGNIQYFGAGTRLSVL.

This chain joins TRBV6-4 and TRBJ2-3, with 9 bases aligning to TRBD2. Trimming cost V 4 bases and J 1 base; bases outside gene matches: 6. The CDR3 runs to 16 residues. Germline lookup yields CDR1 MRHNA and CDR2 SNTAGT. The CDR3 nucleotides are TGTGCCAGCAGTGTTTCCGCGGGAGGGGGCACAGATACGCAGTATTTT. This sequence encodes CASSVSAGGGTDTQYF.

The genes are TRBV18 and TRBJ1-1; D is unresolved. Germline CDR1 KGHSH, CDR2 LQKENI. V lost 4 bases and J 5 bases, leaving 11 bases between the germline ends. The CDR3 runs to 13 residues. CDR3 DNA sequence: TGTGCCAGCTCACGAGACGCGGGAACTGAAGCTTTCTTT. Protein product: CASSRDAGTEAFF.

The table lists this clonotype with a few counts. The rearrangement links TRBV3-1 to TRBJ1-4; 8 bases are shared with TRBD1. V was clipped by 5 bases and J by 4 bases; unmatched bases: 6. From germline, CDR1 is LGHDT and CDR2 YNNKEL (reference sequence). CDR3 length equals 15 residues. CDR3 amino acids: CASSKGQDYNEKLFF. CDR3 DNA: TGTGCCAGCAGCAAGGGACAGGATTATAATGAAAAACTGTTTTTT.

The chain recombines TRBV2 with TRBJ2-1; 11 positions agree with TRBD2. Germline V CDR1 and CDR2: SNHLY, FYNNEI. J lost 6 bases, V lost 10 bases, and 17 bases had no gene match. This CDR3 has 17 residues. CDR3 nucleotides: TGTGCCACTACGAACCCCTTTAGCGGGGGGGCCTCCAATGAGCAGTTCTTC. Residues: CATTNPFSGGASNEQFF.

This rearrangement joins TRBV10-1 to TRBJ2-5; D is unclear. The CDR3 runs 8 residues. The germline V and J ends were trimmed by 8 bases and 9 bases, with 4 bases remaining between them. Germline-derived CDR1 and CDR2 are WNHNN and SYGVQD (reference sequence). This chain's CDR3 is CASWAQYF. The CDR3, as DNA: TGCGCCAGCTGGGCCCAGTACTTC.

This clonotype was observed at least ten times. This chain joins TRBV7-3 and TRBJ2-7, with TRBD2 as a possible D gene (5 bases). Germline V CDR1 and CDR2: SGHTA, FQGTGA. The CDR3 runs to 15 residues. Trimming stripped 4 bases from V and 0 bases from J, with 13 bases between. The CDR3 bases are TGTGCCAGCAGCTCCGGGGATGTTGGCTCCTACGAGCAGTACTTC. Encoded protein: CASSSGDVGSYEQYF.

The chain joins TRBV12-3 or TRBV12-4 to TRBJ2-7; 12 bases align to TRBD1. The ends lost 6 bases at V and 7 bases at J; junction bases unmatched: 7. CDR3 size: 14 residues. CDR3 bases: TGTGCCAGCAGGGGGACAGGGGGCCGAGGTGAGCAGTACTTC. Translation: CASRGTGGRGEQYF.

This clonotype was detected only a few times. The chain is built from TRBV12-3 or TRBV12-4 and TRBJ2-3, with 7 bases identical to TRBD2. V was clipped by 6 bases and J by 5 bases; unmatched bases: 5. The CDR3 sequence is 13 residues long. CDR3 coding DNA: TGTGCCAGCAGGGGGGGGTTCGGAGATACGCAGTATTTT. As protein: CASRGGFGDTQYF.

This clonotype was seen only a few times. This chain uses TRBV28 with TRBJ2-1, with 11 bases aligning to TRBD2. The trim removed 9 bases at V and 5 bases at J, leaving 9 bases unmatched. The CDR3 covers 15 residues. Germline values: CDR1 MDHEN, CDR2 SYDVKM. The CDR3 DNA is TGTGCCAGTTCCAAAGGGACTAGCGGTAACAATGAGCAGTTCTTC. Protein: CASSKGTSGNNEQFF.

This clonotype came up many times. V and J are TRBV7-2 and TRBJ2-1, with TRBD1 as a possible D gene (6 bases). Trimming removed 3 bases at V and 5 bases at J, with 8 bases between. Germline V gene lookup returns CDR1 SGHTA and CDR2 FQGNSA. The CDR3 spans 13 residues. The CDR3 region has the DNA TGTGCCAGCAGCTTGGACAGCCACAATGAGCAGTTCTTC. It yields the protein CASSLDSHNEQFF.

Only a few counts were recorded for this clonotype. The gene calls are TRBV7-8 and TRBJ1-1, with D possibly being TRBD1 (5 bases). V lost 4 bases and J lost 7, with 19 bases in between. The CDR3 has 15 residues. CDR1 and CDR2 (germline): SGHVS, FQNEAQ. This CDR3 is CASSSRRNTGVEAFF. The CDR3 DNA is TGTGCCAGCAGCTCGAGAAGAAATACAGGAGTTGAAGCTTTCTTT.

This clonotype was picked up a small number of times. The chain has TRBV28 and TRBJ2-5; D is undetermined. The CDR3 extends over 13 amino acids. Looked up from germline, CDR1 is MDHEN and CDR2 is SYDVKM. The ends were cut back, 7 bases at V and 1 base at J, with 10 bases in the middle. The CDR3 sequence: CASTIRFQETQYF. The CDR3 DNA reads TGTGCCAGCACAATCCGGTTCCAAGAGACCCAGTACTTC.

This clonotype was seen a few times. The chain employs TRBV20-1 and TRBJ1-1; D might be TRBD1 (5 bases). The CDR3 has 14 amino acids. Trimming removed 0 bases from V and 5 bases from J, with 13 bases in between. Germline assignment: CDR1 DFQATT and CDR2 SNEGSKA (reference sequence). CDR3 region: CSARDPGKGTEAFF. DNA for the CDR3: TGCAGTGCTAGAGATCCAGGGAAAGGGACTGAAGCTTTCTTT.

The chain recombines TRBV5-1 with TRBJ2-7; weak D call: TRBD1 (6 bases). The CDR3 is made up of 13 amino acids. The V gene lost 2 bases and the J gene lost 5 bases, with 11 bases spanning the gap. Germline values: CDR1 SGHRS, CDR2 YFSETQ. The CDR3 here is CASSFPGVDEQYF. The DNA for the CDR3 is TGCGCCAGCAGCTTTCCAGGGGTCGACGAGCAGTACTTC.

This chain joins TRBV30 and TRBJ2-5, with 8 bases identical to TRBD1. CDR3 length: 14 residues. Germline V gene data show CDR1 as GTSNPN and CDR2 as SVGIG (reference sequence). V gave up 1 base and J gave up 7 bases; unmatched junction bases: 8. This CDR3 is CAWSGQGTMSTQYF. The CDR3 DNA reads as TGTGCCTGGAGTGGACAGGGGACGATGTCGACCCAGTACTTC.

This clonotype occurred a few times. The chain links TRBV21-1 to TRBJ2-3; the DNA was not used to check the table's D call, TRBD1. TRBV21-1 is a pseudogene locus. The CDR3 length is 11 residues. The CDR3 nucleotides are TGTGCCAGCAGCAATGGGACAGCCCAGTATTTT. Protein sequence: CASSNGTAQYF.

This clonotype has a count of ten or more. The chain combines TRBV29-1 with TRBJ2-5; no reliable D call. V was shortened by 7 bases and J by 1 base, with 10 bases between the two germline ends. CDR1 and CDR2 from the germline V gene are SQVTM and ANQGSEA. CDR3 length: 12 residues. CDR3 bases: TGCAGCGCCCACCAGGCCCAAGAGACCCAGTACTTC. Protein product: CSAHQAQETQYF.

The chain combines TRBV5-1 with TRBJ2-3; D assignment may be TRBD1 or TRBD2 (5 bases each). The germline V gene encodes CDR1 SGHRS and CDR2 YFSETQ. V was clipped by 0 bases and J by 1 base, with 9 bases between them. The CDR3 runs to 15 residues. CDR3 protein: CASSLEGPGTDTQYF. The CDR3 DNA reads TGCGCCAGCAGCTTGGAGGGACCCGGCACAGATACGCAGTATTTT.

The table lists this clonotype with a few counts. The chain is built from TRBV10-2 and TRBJ2-2; 14 bases align to TRBD2. Trimming removed 6 bases from V and 0 bases from J; junction bases left unmatched: 3. The CDR3 spans 17 residues. Germline CDR1 WSHSY, CDR2 SAAADI. CDR3 amino acids: CASRGTSGRANTGELFF. The CDR3, as DNA: TGCGCCAGCAGGGGGACTAGCGGGAGAGCGAACACCGGGGAGCTGTTTTTT.

This clonotype was observed at least ten times. The chain employs TRBV28 and TRBJ2-4, with a possible D match to TRBD1 (5 bases). V shed 6 bases and J shed 3 bases, with 6 bases lying between them. CDR1 and CDR2 from the germline V gene are MDHEN and SYDVKM. The CDR3 runs 12 residues. The CDR3 loop is CASRDNKNIQYF. CDR3 coding DNA: TGTGCCAGCAGGGACAACAAAAACATTCAGTACTTC.

There are many counts of this clonotype. The chain joins TRBV12-3 or TRBV12-4 to TRBJ2-7; 7 bases align to TRBD1. J lost 3 bases, V lost 4 bases, and 3 bases had no gene match. CDR3 size: 13 residues. CDR3 bases: TGTGCCAGCAGTTCCGGGACAGACTACGAGCAGTACTTC. It encodes CASSSGTDYEQYF.

The sample holds a few counts of this clonotype. The rearrangement links TRBV4-1 to TRBJ2-7; 9 nucleotides agree with TRBD2. The CDR3 totals 16 residues. Germline-derived CDR1 and CDR2 are MGHRA and YSYEKL. V dropped 3 bases and J dropped 4; count of bases not matched to a gene: 10. Here the CDR3 reads CASSQVIAGVAYEQYF. The DNA of the CDR3 is TGCGCCAGCAGCCAGGTCATAGCGGGAGTGGCGTACGAGCAGTACTTC.

Only a few counts were recorded for this clonotype. The V and J genes are TRBV5-5 and TRBJ2-2; D possibly uses TRBD1 or TRBD2 (5 bases each). The CDR3 has 16 residues. Germline assignment: CDR1 SGHKS and CDR2 YYEKEE (reference sequence). V lost 5 bases, J lost 8 bases, and 22 bases lay in between. CDR3 sequence (DNA): TGTGCCAGCAGACTACCAACCCCGGGACCCGGGGGGGAGCTGTTTTTT. This translates into CASRLPTPGPGGELFF. The variable domain in full, with the rest retrieved from reference TRBV5-5 and TRBJ2-2, is DAGVTQSPTHLIKTRGQQVTLRCSPISGHKSVSWYQQVLGQGPQFIFQYYEKEERGRGNFPDRFSARQFPNYSSELNVNALLLGDSALYLCASRLPTPGPGGELFFGEGSRLTVL.

The gene calls are TRBV20-1 and TRBJ1-3, with unresolved D. Germline V gives CDR1 DFQATT, CDR2 SNEGSKA (reference sequence). Trimming took off 6 bases at V and 4 bases at J, with 25 bases between the two ends. The length of the CDR3 is 17 residues. In DNA, the CDR3 is TGCAGTGCCCTAAGAAGAGGGCGCGGTTCTCTCGGAAACACCATATATTTT. Translated: CSALRRGRGSLGNTIYF.

The table lists this clonotype with a count of one. The V gene is TRBV20-1, the J gene TRBJ2-1, with D possibly matching TRBD1 (6 bases). The germline V gene has CDR1 DFQATT and CDR2 SNEGSKA (reference sequence). The V end lost 6 bases, the J end lost 9 bases, and 9 bases lay between the germline ends. The CDR3 covers 10 residues. CDR3 bases: TGCAGTGCAGGACAGATTGAGCAGTTCTTC. The encoded protein is CSAGQIEQFF.

In this sample, this clonotype turned up many times. This chain links TRBV7-2 with TRBJ2-5, with 7 bases identical to TRBD2. The CDR3 contains 16 residues. After removal of 1 base from V and 2 bases from J, the junction contained 7 bases not matched to a gene. Germline loops: CDR1 SGHTA, CDR2 FQGNSA. In nucleotides, the CDR3 is TGTGCCAGCAGCTTAGTGACAACTAGCGTTCAAGAGACCCAGTACTTC. Its protein is CASSLVTTSVQETQYF.